A single sample is the source of the 27 T cell receptor beta chains below, sequenced in a study of Tregs in tolerant kidney transplant recipients. Sequenced by immunoSEQ multiplex PCR; TCRdb stores in-frame clones only, minus some. The sample contains about 15,000 clones, 80% of which appear only once. The material sequenced was Tregs from blood, taken before the transplant. These receptor sequences come from a human donor who received a combined kidney and bone marrow transplant.

The chain recombines TRBV9 with TRBJ1-6; 10 bases align to TRBD1. In germline, CDR1 is SGDLS, CDR2 YYNGEE. The V and J ends lost 3 bases and 8 bases, in that order; junction bases with no gene match: 5. CDR3 length equals 15 residues. CDR3 DNA: TGTGCCAGCAGCGAAGGACAGGGGGGTGATTCACCCCTCCACTTT. It codes for CASSEGQGGDSPLHF.

The chain links TRBV18 to TRBJ1-2, with TRBD1 identical over 11 bases. The CDR3 loop spans 13 amino acids. The germline V gene encodes CDR1 KGHSH and CDR2 LQKENI. V lost 5 bases and J lost 6; bases outside the gene matches: 2. CDR3 amino acids: CASSGQGADGYTF. Written as DNA, the CDR3 is TGTGCCAGCTCAGGACAGGGGGCGGATGGCTACACCTTC.

A single count supports this clone. The rearrangement uses TRBV11-2 and TRBJ2-1; D is possibly TRBD1 (5 bases). V was shortened by 4 bases and J by 10 bases, with 14 bases between the two germline ends. The CDR3 runs to 13 residues. Germline CDR1 reads SGHAT; CDR2 reads FQNNGV. CDR3 bases: TGTGCCAGCAGCTCTGGACAAGTTGAGGAGCAGTTCTTC. Translating gives CASSSGQVEEQFF.

The chain employs TRBV7-2 and TRBJ2-6; possible D gene TRBD1, 6 bases. The germline gives CDR1 SGHTA, CDR2 FQGNSA. V was shortened by 3 bases and J by 0 bases, with 15 bases between the two germline ends. The CDR3 is made up of 18 amino acids. The CDR3 DNA is TGTGCCAGCAGCTTCGGGAACAGGGCCCTCTCTGGGGCCAACGTCCTGACTTTC. Its protein product is CASSFGNRALSGANVLTF.

This clone was counted a single time. CDR3 region: CASSQESRTDTQYF. In DNA, the CDR3 is TGCGCCAGCAGCCAAGAATCTCGGACAGATACGCAGTATTTT. The J gene is TRBJ2-3, the V gene TRBV4-3, with D unclear. V gave up 0 bases and J gave up 3 bases, with 7 bases separating them. The CDR3 runs 14 residues. Germline-derived CDR1 and CDR2 are LGHNA and YSLEER.

The chain couples TRBV18 to TRBJ1-2; TRBD1 is a possible D gene (6 bases). Germline V gene sequence: CDR1 KGHSH, CDR2 LQKENI. Trimming took off 5 bases at V and 7 bases at J, with 14 bases between the two ends. There are 13 residues in the CDR3. The CDR3: CASSTTGLGGYTF. The CDR3, as DNA: TGTGCCAGCTCAACAACAGGGTTGGGTGGCTACACCTTC.

This clone was picked up a small number of times. This sequence joins TRBV28 and TRBJ1-2; D gene uncertain. The CDR3 is made up of 12 amino acids. V lost 5 bases, J lost 7 bases, and 11 bases lay in between. Germline V gene lookup returns CDR1 MDHEN and CDR2 SYDVKM. CDR3 protein: CASSPIVGGYTF. The CDR3 DNA sequence: TGTGCCAGCAGTCCAATCGTCGGTGGCTACACCTTC.

This chain joins TRBV27 and TRBJ2-7; TRBD2 matches 9 bases. The length of the CDR3 is 13 residues. V lost 5 bases to trimming and J lost 6 bases; unmatched junction nucleotides: 5. The germline gives CDR1 MNHEY, CDR2 SMNVEV (reference sequence). CDR3 DNA: TGTGCCAGCAGTGGACTAGCGCCATTCGAGCAGTACTTC. This gives the protein CASSGLAPFEQYF.

The rearrangement uses TRBV29-1 and TRBJ1-1, with TRBD1 matching over 10 bases. The CDR3 contains 13 residues. Germline CDR1 reads SQVTM; CDR2 reads ANQGSEA. Losses at the gene ends were 3 bases for V and 4 bases for J; bases not matched to a gene: 2. This CDR3 is CSVDWTGGTEAFF. The CDR3 nucleotides are TGCAGCGTTGATTGGACAGGGGGCACTGAAGCTTTCTTT.

The rearrangement links TRBV4-3 to TRBJ2-7; tentative D call: TRBD2 (6 bases). Germline V gives CDR1 LGHNA, CDR2 YSLEER. The length of the CDR3 is 15 residues. The V gene lost 1 base and the J gene lost 3 bases, with 13 bases spanning the gap. The CDR3 protein is CASSQGLAAYYEQYF. CDR3 DNA sequence: TGCGCCAGCAGCCAAGGTTTAGCGGCTTACTACGAGCAGTACTTC.

The CDR3 nucleotides read TGTGCCAGCGGGGAAGGGGGAAGGGAGAAGGGAAAACTGTTTTTT. Residues: CASGEGGREKGKLFF. The J gene is TRBJ1-4, the V gene TRBV6-6, with a tentative D call TRBD1 (6 bases). Between the trimmed V and J ends, which lost 8 bases and 10 bases, there was a span of 23 bases. CDR3 length equals 15 residues. Germline assignment: CDR1 MNHNY and CDR2 SVGAGI (reference sequence).

To note about this clone: The junction and the germline gene differ at one end; a read error may be behind it. Other DNA sequences in the same sample also yield this CDR3. The chain employs TRBV7-8 and TRBJ1-2; D is unclear. Germline V gene sequence: CDR1 SGHVS, CDR2 FQNEAQ. The CDR3 has 12 amino acids. CDR3 sequence: CASSLALRGYTF. In nucleotides, the CDR3 is TGTGCCAGCAGCTTAGCCCTACGCGGCTACACCTTT.

V is TRBV28 and J is TRBJ2-6, with a tentative D call TRBD1 (6 bases). V dropped 6 bases and J dropped 0 bases, with 15 bases sitting between them. This CDR3 region has 17 residues. The germline CDR1 and CDR2 sequences are MDHEN and SYDVKM. CDR3 sequence (DNA): TGTGCCAGCAGGGAACAGGGAGCGGACTCTGGGGCCAACGTCCTGACTTTC. It encodes CASREQGADSGANVLTF.

By share, this clone ranks as medium-sized. The chain recombines TRBV5-4 with TRBJ2-2, with 15 bases fitting TRBD2. V trimming: 3 bases; J trimming: 3 bases; junction bases outside the gene matches: 3. CDR3 size: 17 residues. CDR1 is SGHNT and CDR2 is YYREEE in the germline V gene (reference sequence). For the CDR3, the DNA is TGTGCCAGCAGCTCCGGACTAGCGGGAGGGGACACCGGGGAGCTGTTTTTT. Protein: CASSSGLAGGDTGELFF.

V usage is TRBV7-2 and J usage is TRBJ2-1, with 8 nucleotides matching TRBD2. The CDR3 spans 13 residues. CDR1 SGHTA and CDR2 FQGNSA come from the germline V gene. V trimming: 1 base; J trimming: 15 bases; junction bases outside the gene matches: 8. The DNA of the CDR3 is TGTGCCAGCAGCTTAGTTCCGGGGGGGACCTCGTTCTTC. Translated, it gives CASSLVPGGTSFF.

This sequence joins TRBV10-3 and TRBJ1-1; TRBD1 is a possible D gene (5 bases). Between the trimmed V and J ends, which lost 6 bases and 0 bases, there was a span of 11 bases. The germline gives CDR1 ENHRY, CDR2 SYGVKD. This CDR3 is built from 14 residues. CDR3 sequence reads: CAISLAGLNTEAFF. CDR3 in DNA: TGTGCCATCAGCTTAGCGGGACTGAACACTGAAGCTTTCTTT.

In its sample, this clone was seen once. This chain links TRBV6-1 with TRBJ1-1; TRBD1 matches 12 bases. J gave up 5 bases and V 3 bases, and 4 bases lay outside the gene matches. Germline lookup yields CDR1 MNHNS and CDR2 SASEGT. The CDR3 is 15 residues long. The CDR3 region is CASSDRGQGATEAFF. The CDR3 DNA sequence: TGTGCCAGCAGTGATAGGGGACAGGGGGCTACTGAAGCTTTCTTT.

V gene TRBV7-9 combines with J gene TRBJ2-2; unclear D gene. The germline V gene encodes CDR1 SEHNR and CDR2 FQNEAQ (reference sequence). The CDR3 runs 14 residues. Trimming stripped 5 bases from V and 4 bases from J, with 11 bases between. The CDR3 sequence: CASSPRRATGELFF. The CDR3 DNA reads as TGTGCCAGCAGCCCGCGCCGAGCCACCGGGGAGCTGTTTTTT.

The chain carries TRBV9 and TRBJ1-3; a possible D gene is TRBD1 (5 bases). Germline V lookup: CDR1 SGDLS, CDR2 YYNGEE. Between the trimmed V and J ends, which lost 0 bases and 1 base, there was a span of 5 bases. The CDR3 consists of 14 residues. This CDR3 reads CASSVAGSGNTIYF. CDR3 nucleotide sequence: TGTGCCAGCAGCGTAGCAGGGTCTGGAAACACCATATATTTT.

The V call is TRBV10-1, the J call TRBJ2-1; D is unresolved. V was clipped by 3 bases and J by 9 bases, with 15 bases between them. The CDR3 length is 14 residues. CDR1 and CDR2 from the germline V gene are WNHNN and SYGVQD (reference sequence). CDR3 bases: TGCGCCAGCAGTGACACAGACGGCTTCGGTGAGCAGTTCTTC. Amino acids: CASSDTDGFGEQFF.

The chain links TRBV28 to TRBJ1-2, with 10 nucleotides matching TRBD1. J gave up 4 bases and V 5 bases, and 10 bases lay outside the gene matches. Germline V gene sequence: CDR1 MDHEN, CDR2 SYDVKM. CDR3 length: 16 residues. In nucleotides, the CDR3 is TGTGCCAGCAGTGTACCCGGGACAGGGGAGCTCTATGGCTACACCTTC. Protein product: CASSVPGTGELYGYTF.

The CDR3 bases are TGTGCCAGCAGCCCCGGGACAGGGCAATACGAGCAGTACTTC. It specifies CASSPGTGQYEQYF. The V call is TRBV9, the J call TRBJ2-5; 9 bases align to TRBD1. The J call could be wrong; TRBJ2-7 is a better fit for the DNA end. CDR1 is SGDLS, CDR2 YYNGEE, per germline. The CDR3 totals 14 residues.

This clone came up once. This chain joins TRBV5-4 and TRBJ2-7; 8 bases align to TRBD1. The germline CDR1 and CDR2 sequences are SGHNT and YYREEE (reference sequence). This CDR3 spans 18 amino acids. The J segment lost 2 bases and the V segment lost 4 bases, leaving 17 bases of the junction unmatched. This CDR3 reads CASSPGQGGFGQPYEQYF. The DNA for the CDR3 is TGTGCCAGCAGCCCCGGACAGGGTGGCTTTGGGCAGCCCTACGAGCAGTACTTC.

The V gene is TRBV29-1, the J gene TRBJ1-2; tentative D call: TRBD1 (6 bases). The CDR3 totals 14 residues. Germline values: CDR1 SQVTM, CDR2 ANQGSEA. V was clipped by 4 bases and J by 5 bases, with 17 bases between them. The CDR3 DNA sequence: TGCAGCGTTGGAATCAGGGGCCCTTTTTATGGCTACACCTTC. Translating gives CSVGIRGPFYGYTF.

This clone was observed a few times. The V call is TRBV5-1, the J call TRBJ1-1; TRBD1 is a possible D gene (5 bases). The CDR3 is made up of 13 amino acids. With 7 bases removed from V and 1 base from J, the gap between germline ends came to 11 bases. CDR1 is SGHRS, CDR2 YFSETQ, per germline. The CDR3 sequence: CASSSQGNTEAFF. CDR3 sequence (DNA): TGCGCCAGCTCCTCCCAGGGGAACACTGAAGCTTTCTTT.

This rearrangement joins TRBV4-1 to TRBJ1-2; 7 nucleotides agree with TRBD1. Germline-derived CDR1 and CDR2 are MGHRA and YSYEKL. The CDR3 has 15 residues. V shed 2 bases and J 4 bases; nucleotides not matched to a gene: 7. The CDR3 DNA reads TGCGCCAGCAGCCAACTTGTAGACAGGGTCTATGGCTACACCTTC. Its protein product is CASSQLVDRVYGYTF.

The J gene is TRBJ2-2, the V gene TRBV15; tentatively, D is TRBD2 (7 bases). The V and J ends lost 1 base and 2 bases respectively, with 11 bases between them. This CDR3 spans 16 amino acids. The germline V gene has CDR1 LNHNV and CDR2 YYDKDF (reference sequence). The CDR3 loop reads CATSRVRGGNTGELFF. DNA of the CDR3: TGTGCCACCAGCAGAGTTAGGGGGGGTAACACCGGGGAGCTGTTTTTT.